This TCR beta chain came from a study of shared clonotypes between healthy human individuals (TCRdb year 2020). With respect to the entire study: The cohort comprised two women and three men aged 18 to 49 years. To estimate repertoire size and how much clonotype sharing occurs between individuals, the study deeply sequenced the blood TCR repertoires of about 5 healthy adults. For each donor, CD4 naive and CD4 memory were each given three plates, CD8 naive was given two plates, and CD8 memory was given one plate. Per donor, leukapheresis produced somewhere between about 0.8 and 9.5 billion PBMCs. To increase sequencing depth and limit assay-specific biases, different laboratories used diverse techniques to prepare libraries and sequence TCR repertoires. Results the study describes overall, beyond this receptor: Because the study included only a small number of donors, the genetic and exposure-history diversity represented was limited. Estimated clonotype richness was generally larger for naive than for memory subsets. Around 5.4% of naive CD4, 3.5% of naive CD8, about 2.1% of memory CD4, and 0.4% of memory CD8 clonotypes were shared across a handful of donors. Clonotypes shared by all four sorted-subset donors showed higher generation probabilities than non-shared clonotypes. Pairwise subsampling led to the expectation that sequencing depth would affect the degree of clonotype sharing among donors. Sampling was restricted to blood, and TCR repertoires in tissues likely differ from the TCR repertoires found in blood. Incomplete sequencing was indicated by rarefaction of sorted-subset datasets, despite the large sequencing depth.

From the cysteine up to the phenylalanine, the CDR3 has a length of 12 residues. Left in the record is the CDR3 DNA by itself, 36 bases read in frame from the first base. Reading the germline V gene gives CDR1 SQVTM and CDR2 ANQGSEA. Trimming at the junction amounts to 1 base on V and 4 bases on J, and the germline ends lie 6 bases apart. The donors were healthy, HIV-negative adults with no recently reported acute infections or vaccinations. All donors were Caucasian adults living in Nashville, Tennessee, USA. CD4+ T cells were enriched by magnetic negative selection; naive cells were then positively selected on CD45RA, and the negative fraction formed the memory subset. After blood collection by leukapheresis, PBMCs were isolated using Ficoll-Histopaque density gradient centrifugation and then cryopreserved in the vapor phase of liquid nitrogen. Analytical flow cytometry was used to check the purity and quantity of every magnetically sorted T cell population. Genomic DNA was isolated from every sorted fraction and measured by UV absorbance on a Nanodrop 2000c.

As for this clone: Its antigen remains unidentified. Base qualities are not at hand, and no much larger clone is one base apart.

Using the deep immunoSEQ assay, multiplex PCR amplified TCR CDR3 regions from genomic DNA. Extracted genomic DNA from each cell subset was spread evenly across all wells of several immunoSEQ 96-well plates, with each plate serving as a replicate. For sorted subsets, approximately 0.2 ug of genomic DNA, equivalent to roughly 30,000 T cell genomes, went into each replicate PCR. The purified libraries were quantified using a Qubit 3.0 fluorometer, sized with a Bioanalyzer 2100, and then quantified again using the KAPA Library Quantification kit. Every immunoSEQ 96-well plate was sequenced on a separate single-read 150-cycle Illumina NextSeq 550 flow cell. The original pipeline was this. Because the immunoSEQ output included only junctional sequences and no quality scores, the filtering could not be the same as the filtering used for full-length reads. To assign V/J genes and CDR3, sequences were annotated using PyIR, a Python wrapper for IgBLAST v1.9, with IMGT germline references. Reads were removed for weak V/J assignments (E-value above 1e-6), missing CDR3, stop codons, out-of-frame junctions, or ambiguous translated residues. V3J clonotypes were defined as sequences sharing an identical inferred V gene, J gene, and CDR3 amino acid sequence. Percentage overlap between repertoires was computed as shared unique clonotypes divided by the size of the smaller repertoire. Richness of each repertoire was evaluated using RTK rarefaction, the Chao1 estimator, and Recon v2.1 estimates of unobserved clonotypes. OLGA was used to compute generation probabilities for all TCRbeta clonotypes that the gDNA method yielded from several donors. TCRdb's version of the immuneACCESS table is confined to in-frame rearrangements and falls short of the full clone set. An unresolved V gene accounts for under half of the shortfall where checked; the remainder is of unknown origin. The V and J calls and the clone size are those of that table, but D and trimming were determined from the DNA. Present in this sample are roughly 330,000 clones, around two thirds of which were seen just once. The ten largest make up 10% of the sample.

The source of this sequence is a man aged 30-40 years in good health. The chain is made from TRBV29-1 and TRBJ2-3, with the D segment identity uncertain. The sequenced sample was memory CD4+ T cells sorted from blood. The cell subset or site label on this specimen signifies: CD45RA-negative fraction. The nucleotide sequence is TGCAGCGTTGAAGGCGCCGCAGATACGCAGTATTTT. It specifies CSVEGAADTQYF.